A selection of T cell receptor beta chains follows, all from one sample in a study of identical twins. TCRdb redid the calling of the 5' RACE reads with MiXCR, one entry per CDR3 protein. The sample includes 500,000 or so distinct CDR3 sequences, about 13% seen only once; the top ten take about 0.97%. This sample was also put to use in a study of yellow fever vaccine responses in identical twins.

The specimen sequenced was CD4+ T cells sorted from blood. The receptors derive from a woman aged 18-35 years in good health. The CDR3 runs from the conserved cysteine through the conserved F or W. The D gene is left open where the match is weak. Clone size appears in some rows only: once, few, many, or a class for an expanded clone.

CDR3: CASSQQSLLPSTDTQYF
DNA: TGTGCCAGCAGCCAACAATCTCTACTACCCAGCACAGATACGCAGTATTTT
D: .
V: TRBV14
J: TRBJ2-3
size: .

CDR3: CASSPRGAGVGDGYTF
DNA: TGTGCCAGCAGTCCCCGAGGGGCAGGGGTGGGCGATGGCTACACCTTC
D: .
V: TRBV25-1
J: TRBJ1-2
size: .

CDR3: CASSLVGLVSQETQYF
DNA: TGCGCCAGCAGCTTGGTGGGACTGGTCTCCCAAGAGACCCAGTACTTC
D: .
V: TRBV5-1
J: TRBJ2-5
size: few

CDR3: CASTLPGGDTDTQYF
DNA: TGTGCCAGCACTCTGCCGGGGGGCGACACAGATACGCAGTATTTT
D: .
V: TRBV7-8
J: TRBJ2-3
size: .

CDR3: CASSQPRVGGPYNEQFF
DNA: TGTGCCAGCAGCCAGCCGAGAGTCGGGGGGCCTTACAATGAGCAGTTCTTC
D: .
V: TRBV7-9
J: TRBJ2-1
size: few

CDR3: CASSPRTSGYWNEQFF
DNA: TGTGCCAGCAGCCCGCGGACTAGCGGATATTGGAATGAGCAGTTCTTC
D: TRBD2
V: TRBV6-1
J: TRBJ2-1
size: .

CDR3: CSVRTETTTDTQYF
DNA: TGCAGCGTCCGGACAGAGACGACCACAGATACGCAGTATTTT
D: .
V: TRBV29-1
J: TRBJ2-3
size: few

CDR3: CASSTGLAGYTDTQYF
DNA: TGTGCCAGCAGCACAGGACTAGCGGGGTACACAGATACGCAGTATTTT
D: TRBD2
V: TRBV7-3
J: TRBJ2-3
size: .

CDR3: CASSLLLQGATGELFF
DNA: TGTGCCAGCAGCTTATTACTACAGGGGGCGACCGGGGAGCTGTTTTTT
D: TRBD1
V: TRBV7-2
J: TRBJ2-2
size: .

CDR3: CASSLRGLTYNEQFF
DNA: TGTGCCAGCAGTTTACGGGGGCTCACCTACAATGAGCAGTTCTTC
D: .
V: TRBV12-3/TRBV12-4
J: TRBJ2-1
size: .

CDR3: CASSRGFGDTQYF
DNA: TGTGCCAGCAGCCGAGGATTCGGTGATACGCAGTATTTT
D: .
V: TRBV3-1
J: TRBJ2-3
size: .

CDR3: CASSLVRDRDEQYF
DNA: TGTGCCAGCAGCTTAGTTCGGGACAGGGACGAGCAGTACTTC
D: TRBD1
V: TRBV7-9
J: TRBJ2-7
size: few

CDR3: CASSQYVGAGANVLTF
DNA: TGTGCCAGCAGTCAATACGTAGGCGCTGGGGCCAACGTCCTGACTTTC
D: .
V: TRBV27
J: TRBJ2-6
size: .

CDR3: CASSQGLAGGLSETQYF
DNA: TGTGCCAGCAGCCAAGGACTAGCGGGAGGTTTATCAGAGACCCAGTACTTC
D: TRBD2
V: TRBV3-1
J: TRBJ2-5
size: few

CDR3: CASSPPGTSGDNEQFF
DNA: TGTGCCAGCAGTCCCCCCGGGACTAGCGGGGACAATGAGCAGTTCTTC
D: TRBD2
V: TRBV6-1
J: TRBJ2-1
size: .

CDR3: CATSATGTPRSTDTQYF
DNA: TGTGCCACCAGTGCCACCGGGACCCCCAGGAGCACAGATACGCAGTATTTT
D: .
V: TRBV24-1
J: TRBJ2-3
size: .

CDR3: CASRRAGTGGIDEQFF
DNA: TGTGCCAGCAGGCGAGCCGGGACAGGGGGCATCGATGAGCAGTTCTTC
D: TRBD1
V: TRBV12-3/TRBV12-4
J: TRBJ2-1
size: many

CDR3: CASSLGGSHSYEQYF
DNA: TGCGCCAGCAGCTTGGGCGGGTCCCACTCCTACGAGCAGTACTTC
D: .
V: TRBV5-1
J: TRBJ2-7
size: few

CDR3: CASGLGLAGGELFF
DNA: TGTGCTAGTGGTTTGGGCCTAGCTGGCGGGGAGCTGTTTTTT
D: .
V: TRBV12-5
J: TRBJ2-2
size: many

CDR3: CAISATSGVYEQYF
DNA: TGTGCCATCAGTGCAACTAGCGGGGTATACGAGCAGTACTTC
D: TRBD2
V: TRBV10-3
J: TRBJ2-7
size: .

CDR3: CSASGGTNEKLFF
DNA: TGCAGTGCTAGTGGGGGAACTAATGAAAAACTGTTTTTT
D: .
V: TRBV20-1
J: TRBJ1-4
size: few

CDR3: CRDIYTEAFF
DNA: TGCAGAGATATATACACTGAAGCTTTCTTT
D: .
V: TRBV29-1
J: TRBJ1-1
size: few

CDR3: CATSPDLRGEVFF
DNA: TGTGCCACCAGTCCCGACTTAAGGGGAGAGGTGTTTTTT
D: .
V: TRBV24-1
J: TRBJ2-2
size: .

CDR3: CASSWGLAGGDTQYF
DNA: TGTGCCAGCAGCTGGGGACTAGCGGGAGGAGATACGCAGTATTTT
D: TRBD2
V: TRBV7-2
J: TRBJ2-3
size: .

CDR3: CAISEIGGEADTQYF
DNA: TGTGCCATCAGTGAAATAGGGGGCGAGGCAGATACGCAGTATTTT
D: TRBD1
V: TRBV10-3
J: TRBJ2-3
size: few

CDR3: CSAQGLYEQYF
DNA: TGCAGTGCCCAGGGACTCTACGAGCAGTACTTC
D: .
V: TRBV20-1
J: TRBJ2-7
size: .

CDR3: CSVDRERVGELFF
DNA: TGCAGCGTTGATAGGGAGAGGGTTGGGGAGCTGTTTTTT
D: .
V: TRBV29-1
J: TRBJ2-2
size: many

CDR3: CASSLVGRQGGTDTQYF
DNA: TGTGCCAGCAGTTTAGTCGGCCGACAGGGTGGCACAGATACGCAGTATTTT
D: TRBD1
V: TRBV27
J: TRBJ2-3
size: .

CDR3: CASSQEVGAGNTGELFF
DNA: TGCGCCAGCAGCCAAGAGGTCGGGGCTGGTAACACCGGGGAGCTGTTTTTT
D: .
V: TRBV4-3
J: TRBJ2-2
size: few

CDR3: CASSVAGEGDTEAFF
DNA: TGTGCCAGCAGCGTAGCCGGGGAGGGCGATACTGAAGCTTTCTTT
D: .
V: TRBV9
J: TRBJ1-1
size: .

CDR3: CSARYRPTLNTEAFF
DNA: TGCAGTGCTAGGTACAGGCCGACCTTGAACACTGAAGCTTTCTTT
D: .
V: TRBV20-1
J: TRBJ1-1
size: few

CDR3: CAWSENNEQFF
DNA: TGTGCCTGGAGTGAAAACAATGAGCAGTTCTTC
D: .
V: TRBV30
J: TRBJ2-1
size: .

CDR3: CASSVAELPGELFF
DNA: TGTGCCAGCAGCGTAGCTGAGCTCCCCGGGGAGCTGTTTTTT
D: .
V: TRBV9
J: TRBJ2-2
size: .

CDR3: CASSYSLWGSYNEQFF
DNA: TGTGCCAGCAGTTACTCGTTATGGGGGTCCTACAATGAGCAGTTCTTC
D: .
V: TRBV6-5
J: TRBJ2-1
size: few

CDR3: CASSPSRGTGDYEQYF
DNA: TGTGCCAGCAGCCCCTCCCGGGGGACAGGGGACTACGAGCAGTACTTC
D: TRBD1
V: TRBV3-1
J: TRBJ2-7
size: .

CDR3: CASSQTGLVGGIQYF
DNA: TGTGCCAGCAGCCAGACAGGTCTGGTTGGGGGCATTCAGTACTTC
D: .
V: TRBV5-5
J: TRBJ2-4
size: .

CDR3: CASSEPGLTDTQYF
DNA: TGCGCCAGCAGTGAGCCCGGACTGACAGATACGCAGTATTTT
D: .
V: TRBV10-1
J: TRBJ2-3
size: few

CDR3: CAWNPGPNIQYF
DNA: TGTGCCTGGAATCCAGGGCCAAACATTCAGTACTTC
D: .
V: TRBV30
J: TRBJ2-4
size: .

CDR3: CASSVSGEPNNEQFF
DNA: TGTGCCAGCAGCGTAAGCGGGGAGCCCAACAATGAGCAGTTCTTC
D: TRBD2
V: TRBV9
J: TRBJ2-1
size: few

CDR3: CASSRLGSEQYF
DNA: TGTGCCAGCAGCCGACTAGGATCCGAGCAGTACTTC
D: .
V: TRBV12-3/TRBV12-4
J: TRBJ2-7
size: few

CDR3: CAISPTGGGQGETQYF
DNA: TGTGCCATCAGCCCGACAGGCGGGGGCCAAGGAGAGACCCAGTACTTC
D: .
V: TRBV10-3
J: TRBJ2-5
size: many

CDR3: CASSWTGAGTEAFF
DNA: TGTGCCAGCAGCTGGACAGGGGCAGGCACTGAAGCTTTCTTT
D: TRBD1
V: TRBV5-6
J: TRBJ1-1
size: .

CDR3: CSVEPGTGTTDTQYF
DNA: TGCAGCGTTGAACCCGGGACAGGGACCACAGATACGCAGTATTTT
D: TRBD1
V: TRBV29-1
J: TRBJ2-3
size: few

CDR3: CASSFRTGNQPQHF
DNA: TGTGCCAGCAGCTTCAGGACAGGTAATCAGCCCCAGCATTTT
D: TRBD1
V: TRBV5-6
J: TRBJ1-5
size: .